The T cell receptor (beta chain) described here comes from a study of glioma-infiltrating T cells after dendritic cell vaccination. Notes on the study in general: The cohort had few patients with full blood and tumor sets. Longer survival after dendritic cell vaccination followed higher pretreatment TIL content.

Amplification used 60 V beta primers and 13 J beta primers. Profiled with immunoSEQ multiplex PCR; TCRdb holds only in-frame clones, not every one. The data hold 80,000 to 100,000 clones, with 70% to 80% observed a single time. A word on this clone: Its matching antigen is unknown.

None of the glioblastoma patients had an isocitrate dehydrogenase mutation. This specimen was blood, taken before dendritic cell vaccination. This sequence originates from a human donor with glioblastoma.

In DNA form, the CDR3 reads TGTGCCACCAGCAGAGGGACTAGCGGGACCTACGAGCAGTACTTC. Amino acids: CATSRGTSGTYEQYF. The rearrangement joins TRBV15 to TRBJ2-7, with 12 bases lining up with TRBD2. Germline loops: CDR1 LNHNV, CDR2 YYDKDF (reference sequence). The V and J ends lost 1 base and 2 bases, in that order; junction bases with no gene match: 0. This CDR3 is 15 amino acids long.